Presented here are 21 T cell receptor beta chains from one specimen sequenced in a study of identical twins. TCRdb passed the 5' RACE reads through MiXCR, listing each CDR3 protein once. The sample comprises about 520,000 distinct CDR3 sequences, about 20% of which are singletons, and around 0.9% rests with the top ten. These sequences were also reported in another study, on T cells expressing NK-cell markers.

The sequencing input was CD4+ T cells sorted from blood. These receptors all come from a woman aged 18-29 years in good health.

This clonotype was detected a few times. The genes are TRBV6-2 or TRBV6-3 and TRBJ2-1; D unclear. V lost 0 bases, J lost 4 bases, and 13 bases lay in between. CDR3 size: 16 residues. In germline, CDR1 is MNHEY, CDR2 SVGEGT. In nucleotides, the CDR3 is TGTGCCAGCAGTTACTCGTTACAAGACCTTTACAATGAGCAGTTCTTC. As protein: CASSYSLQDLYNEQFF.

The chain couples TRBV6-5 to TRBJ1-4; a possible D gene is TRBD1 (5 bases). Germline-derived CDR1 and CDR2 are MNHEY and SVGAGI. Trimming cost V 4 bases and J 7 bases, with 13 bases left between them. This CDR3 is 14 amino acids long. CDR3 sequence reads: CASSSQGFGEKLFF. Written as DNA, the CDR3 is TGTGCCAGCAGTTCCCAGGGTTTCGGTGAAAAACTGTTTTTT.

The J gene is TRBJ2-4, the V gene TRBV7-9; 10 bases are shared with TRBD1. The germline CDR1 and CDR2 sequences are SEHNR and FQNEAQ (reference sequence). CDR3 length: 15 residues. V was clipped by 3 bases and J by 7 bases; unmatched bases: 6. CDR3 coding DNA: TGTGCCAGCAGCTTCCTGACAGGGGGCGCGAACATTCAGTACTTC. Protein product: CASSFLTGGANIQYF.

This clonotype was recorded a few times. The chain carries TRBV24-1 and TRBJ2-3; the D gene is possibly TRBD1 (6 bases). CDR3 length: 14 residues. Trimming shortened V by 3 bases and J by 4 bases, and 10 bases separated the two germline ends. The V gene's germline CDR1 is KGHDR and CDR2 SFDVKD. The chain's CDR3 is CATSDPQGPDTQYF. The CDR3 coding sequence is TGTGCCACCAGTGATCCGCAGGGGCCAGATACGCAGTATTTT.

This clonotype was seen only a few times. This chain links TRBV27 with TRBJ2-5; TRBD1 matches 7 bases. V shed 4 bases and J 4 bases; nucleotides not matched to a gene: 3. The CDR3 consists of 13 residues. Germline V CDR1 and CDR2: MNHEY, SMNVEV (reference sequence). The CDR3 bases are TGTGCCAGCAGTTGGGACAGACGAGAGACCCAGTACTTC. Translated, it gives CASSWDRRETQYF.

The chain couples TRBV9 to TRBJ2-2; D unresolved. The CDR3 totals 15 residues. Germline values: CDR1 SGDLS, CDR2 YYNGEE. The V and J ends lost 0 bases and 0 bases respectively, with 6 bases between them. This chain's CDR3 is CASSVGPANTGELFF. The CDR3 nucleotides are TGTGCCAGCAGCGTAGGACCAGCGAACACCGGGGAGCTGTTTTTT.

This clonotype has only a few counts. The CDR3 protein is CASSSTVVSNQPQHF. The CDR3, as DNA: TGTGCCAGCAGCTCTACAGTGGTGAGCAATCAGCCCCAGCATTTT. This chain connects TRBV7-9 to TRBJ1-5; D is undetermined. The CDR3 covers 15 residues. V was clipped by 4 bases and J by 1 base, with 11 bases between them. CDR1 and CDR2 from the germline V gene are SEHNR and FQNEAQ (reference sequence).

The sample holds a few counts of this clonotype. The chain is built from TRBV6-1 and TRBJ2-7, with 12 bases identical to TRBD2. There are 15 residues in the CDR3. Looked up from germline, CDR1 is MNHNS and CDR2 is SASEGT. Trimming took 6 bases from V and 2 from J; bases not matched to a gene: 5. The CDR3 bases are TGTGCCAGCAGGCTGACTAGCGGGGGTGCCTACGAGCAGTACTTC. Its protein is CASRLTSGGAYEQYF.

This clonotype was seen only a few times. The chain employs TRBV20-1 and TRBJ2-7; 12 bases align to TRBD2. The CDR3 contains 15 residues. Germline CDR1 DFQATT, CDR2 SNEGSKA (reference sequence). V gave up 2 bases and J gave up 4 bases; unmatched junction bases: 6. CDR3 DNA sequence: TGCAGTGCTAGAAGACTAGCGGGAGCGTTATACGAGCAGTACTTC. This encodes CSARRLAGALYEQYF.

Ten or more counts support this clonotype. This sequence joins TRBV20-1 and TRBJ2-2, with D possibly TRBD1 on 5 matching bases. V gave up 3 bases and J gave up 14 bases, with 19 bases separating them. The germline gives CDR1 DFQATT, CDR2 SNEGSKA (reference sequence). This CDR3 is 13 amino acids long. The CDR3 DNA sequence: TGCAGTGCTAGTCGACCCCAGGGCGGTACACTGTTTTTT. Translating gives CSASRPQGGTLFF.

The chain is built from TRBV27 and TRBJ2-2; TRBD2 matches 9 bases. Germline loops: CDR1 MNHEY, CDR2 SMNVEV (reference sequence). Trimming removed 1 base from V and 6 bases from J; junction bases left unmatched: 12. The CDR3 totals 18 residues. Written as DNA, the CDR3 is TGTGCCAGCAGTTTATTGGGCGGGAGGGCTATAAGAGCCGGGGAGCTGTTTTTT. Its protein product is CASSLLGGRAIRAGELFF.

The rearrangement uses TRBV6-1 and TRBJ2-3, with D possibly being TRBD1 or TRBD2 (5 bases each). CDR1 and CDR2 (germline): MNHNS, SASEGT. The V gene lost 8 bases and the J gene lost 6 bases, with 15 bases spanning the gap. The CDR3 runs to 13 residues. The CDR3, as DNA: TGTGCCAGCGCCGGGACCGCAGGGGATACGCAGTATTTT. It yields the protein CASAGTAGDTQYF.

The chain links TRBV5-1 to TRBJ2-2; D uncertain. The CDR3 is made up of 17 amino acids. Germline lookup yields CDR1 SGHRS and CDR2 YFSETQ. V lost 3 bases and J lost 7, with 22 bases in between. CDR3 sequence reads: CASSSLPGDLGVGELFF. The CDR3 region has the DNA TGCGCCAGCAGCTCACTTCCCGGTGACCTCGGAGTCGGGGAGCTGTTTTTT.

This clonotype was detected ten times or more. The genes are TRBV20-1 and TRBJ2-3; D not resolved. CDR3 length: 13 amino acids. CDR1 is DFQATT, CDR2 SNEGSKA, per germline (reference sequence). Trimming shortened V by 3 bases and J by 5 bases, and 12 bases separated the two germline ends. CDR3 amino acids: CSARGSSGDTQYF. CDR3 coding DNA: TGCAGTGCTAGGGGGTCGTCTGGAGATACGCAGTATTTT.

The chain uses TRBV20-1 and TRBJ2-1; D possibly uses TRBD1 or TRBD2 (7 bases each). Trimming removed 4 bases from V and 8 bases from J, with 18 bases in between. CDR3 length: 14 amino acids. Germline CDR1 reads DFQATT; CDR2 reads SNEGSKA (reference sequence). This CDR3 is CSATGGDLGYEQFF. In DNA form, the CDR3 reads TGCAGTGCTACAGGGGGGGATCTGGGCTATGAGCAGTTCTTC.

This clonotype showed up many times. The V gene is TRBV20-1, the J gene TRBJ2-7; 7 nucleotides align to TRBD2. V lost 3 bases and J lost 4; bases outside the gene matches: 9. The CDR3 spans 14 residues. Per the germline V gene, CDR1 is DFQATT and CDR2 is SNEGSKA (reference sequence). For the CDR3, the DNA is TGCAGTGCTAGGGGGGGGGGTACCGGTTACGAGCAGTACTTC. It specifies CSARGGGTGYEQYF.

The chain links TRBV19 to TRBJ1-2, with TRBD1 matching 7 bases. CDR1 is LNHDA and CDR2 is SQIVND in the germline V gene (reference sequence). V shed 8 bases, J shed 0 bases, and the junction held 15 bases outside the gene matches. The CDR3 length is 17 residues. In DNA, the CDR3 is TGTGCCAGTCAAGTCAGAGCCGGGACAGAACCTAACTATGGCTACACCTTC. This gives the protein CASQVRAGTEPNYGYTF. Based on the CDR3 plus reference TRBV19 and TRBJ1-2, the full variable domain is DGGITQSPKYLFRKEGQNVTLSCEQNLNHDAMYWYRQDPGQGLRLIYYSQIVNDFQKGDIAEGYSVSREKKESFPLTVTSAQKNPTAFYLCASQVRAGTEPNYGYTFGSGTRLTVV.

The V and J genes are TRBV6-1 and TRBJ2-1; 8 bases map to TRBD2. V shed 6 bases and J 9 bases; nucleotides not matched to a gene: 13. The germline gives CDR1 MNHNS, CDR2 SASEGT. The CDR3 runs 15 residues. CDR3 in DNA: TGTGCCAGCAGAGGTGCGGGGGGCTTTCTAGGTGAGCAGTTCTTC. It codes for CASRGAGGFLGEQFF.

The V call is TRBV20-1, the J call TRBJ1-6; D ambiguous. V shed 4 bases and J shed 5 bases, with 9 bases lying between them. The CDR3 is 13 amino acids. Germline CDR1 and CDR2: DFQATT and SNEGSKA (reference sequence). CDR3 region: CSATGPNNSPLHF. For the CDR3, the DNA is TGCAGTGCTACTGGTCCTAATAATTCACCCCTCCACTTT.

This sequence joins TRBV7-9 and TRBJ1-2, with a tentative D call TRBD1 (5 bases). CDR1 SEHNR and CDR2 FQNEAQ come from the germline V gene (reference sequence). Trimming stripped 0 bases from V and 1 base from J, with 9 bases between. The CDR3 is made up of 15 amino acids. CDR3 sequence reads: CASSLARGDNYGYTF. In DNA, the CDR3 is TGTGCCAGCAGCTTAGCCCGGGGGGATAACTATGGCTACACCTTC.

This clonotype showed up just a few times. The rearrangement uses TRBV12-5 and TRBJ2-5; perhaps TRBD2 as D (5 bases). Germline V gene lookup returns CDR1 LGHNT and CDR2 FRNRAP. Trimming stripped 6 bases from V and 1 base from J, with 15 bases between. CDR3 length equals 15 residues. The CDR3: CASGPRLSGQETQYF. The CDR3 DNA follows: TGTGCTAGTGGCCCGAGATTAAGCGGCCAAGAGACCCAGTACTTC.